Below are 4 T cell receptor beta chains sequenced from a single sample in a study of blood T cell repertoires in COVID-19. Repertoires were generated with immunoSEQ multiplex PCR, while TCRdb's copy carries only in-frame clones and drops some. Among fewer than 400,000 clones, about nine tenths were seen once, and the ten largest hold 4% to 6%. Sequenced input: PBMCs or T cells enriched from blood (not recorded which). The source is a man in his sixties who had recovered from COVID-19.

The chain joins TRBV6-1 to TRBJ2-4, with 12 positions matching TRBD2. CDR3 length: 18 residues. Germline CDR1 reads MNHNS; CDR2 reads SASEGT. Trimming removed 1 base from V and 0 bases from J; junction bases left unmatched: 4. The CDR3 sequence is CASSEGLAGGLAKNIQYF. CDR3 DNA sequence: TGTGCCAGCAGTGAAGGGCTAGCGGGAGGGCTAGCCAAAAACATTCAGTACTTC.

As regards this clone: The same CDR3 is also encoded by other DNA sequences in this sample. This chain uses TRBV5-1 with TRBJ2-5, with 10 positions matching TRBD2. The CDR3 is 15 amino acids. Trimming removed 2 bases from V and 5 bases from J; junction bases left unmatched: 6. Germline V gene data show CDR1 as SGHRS and CDR2 as YFSETQ. The CDR3 bases are TGCGCCAGCAGCTTAGTAGCGGGAGGCTCCGAGACCCAGTACTTC. This encodes CASSLVAGGSETQYF.

This rearrangement joins TRBV5-4 to TRBJ1-2; D unresolved. V lost 0 bases and J 0 bases, leaving 9 bases between the germline ends. This CDR3 region has 15 residues. Germline CDR1 SGHNT, CDR2 YYREEE (reference sequence). The CDR3 region is CASSLDGEPNYGYTF. The CDR3 DNA follows: TGTGCCAGCAGCTTGGATGGAGAACCTAACTATGGCTACACCTTC. Full variable domain (remainder filled in from reference TRBV5-4 and TRBJ1-2): ETGVTQSPTHLIKTRGQQVTLRCSSQSGHNTVSWYQQALGQGPQFIFQYYREEENGRGNFPPRFSGLQFPNYSSELNVNALELDDSALYLCASSLDGEPNYGYTFGSGTRLTVV.

This chain links TRBV5-8 with TRBJ2-3; TRBD2 matches at 12 bases. Per the germline V gene, CDR1 is SGHTS and CDR2 is YDEGEE. CDR3 length: 18 amino acids. With V trimmed by 1 base and J by 2 bases, 8 bases remained unmatched. CDR3 in amino acids: CASSLWRTSGILTDTQYF. CDR3 in DNA: TGTGCCAGCAGCTTGTGGAGGACTAGCGGGATCCTCACAGATACGCAGTATTTT. Together with reference TRBV5-8 and TRBJ2-3, the CDR3 gives the full variable domain: EAGVTQSPTHLIKTRGQQATLRCSPISGHTSVYWYQQALGLGLQFLLWYDEGEERNRGNFPPRFSGRQFPNYSSELNVNALELEDSALYLCASSLWRTSGILTDTQYFGPGTRLTVL.